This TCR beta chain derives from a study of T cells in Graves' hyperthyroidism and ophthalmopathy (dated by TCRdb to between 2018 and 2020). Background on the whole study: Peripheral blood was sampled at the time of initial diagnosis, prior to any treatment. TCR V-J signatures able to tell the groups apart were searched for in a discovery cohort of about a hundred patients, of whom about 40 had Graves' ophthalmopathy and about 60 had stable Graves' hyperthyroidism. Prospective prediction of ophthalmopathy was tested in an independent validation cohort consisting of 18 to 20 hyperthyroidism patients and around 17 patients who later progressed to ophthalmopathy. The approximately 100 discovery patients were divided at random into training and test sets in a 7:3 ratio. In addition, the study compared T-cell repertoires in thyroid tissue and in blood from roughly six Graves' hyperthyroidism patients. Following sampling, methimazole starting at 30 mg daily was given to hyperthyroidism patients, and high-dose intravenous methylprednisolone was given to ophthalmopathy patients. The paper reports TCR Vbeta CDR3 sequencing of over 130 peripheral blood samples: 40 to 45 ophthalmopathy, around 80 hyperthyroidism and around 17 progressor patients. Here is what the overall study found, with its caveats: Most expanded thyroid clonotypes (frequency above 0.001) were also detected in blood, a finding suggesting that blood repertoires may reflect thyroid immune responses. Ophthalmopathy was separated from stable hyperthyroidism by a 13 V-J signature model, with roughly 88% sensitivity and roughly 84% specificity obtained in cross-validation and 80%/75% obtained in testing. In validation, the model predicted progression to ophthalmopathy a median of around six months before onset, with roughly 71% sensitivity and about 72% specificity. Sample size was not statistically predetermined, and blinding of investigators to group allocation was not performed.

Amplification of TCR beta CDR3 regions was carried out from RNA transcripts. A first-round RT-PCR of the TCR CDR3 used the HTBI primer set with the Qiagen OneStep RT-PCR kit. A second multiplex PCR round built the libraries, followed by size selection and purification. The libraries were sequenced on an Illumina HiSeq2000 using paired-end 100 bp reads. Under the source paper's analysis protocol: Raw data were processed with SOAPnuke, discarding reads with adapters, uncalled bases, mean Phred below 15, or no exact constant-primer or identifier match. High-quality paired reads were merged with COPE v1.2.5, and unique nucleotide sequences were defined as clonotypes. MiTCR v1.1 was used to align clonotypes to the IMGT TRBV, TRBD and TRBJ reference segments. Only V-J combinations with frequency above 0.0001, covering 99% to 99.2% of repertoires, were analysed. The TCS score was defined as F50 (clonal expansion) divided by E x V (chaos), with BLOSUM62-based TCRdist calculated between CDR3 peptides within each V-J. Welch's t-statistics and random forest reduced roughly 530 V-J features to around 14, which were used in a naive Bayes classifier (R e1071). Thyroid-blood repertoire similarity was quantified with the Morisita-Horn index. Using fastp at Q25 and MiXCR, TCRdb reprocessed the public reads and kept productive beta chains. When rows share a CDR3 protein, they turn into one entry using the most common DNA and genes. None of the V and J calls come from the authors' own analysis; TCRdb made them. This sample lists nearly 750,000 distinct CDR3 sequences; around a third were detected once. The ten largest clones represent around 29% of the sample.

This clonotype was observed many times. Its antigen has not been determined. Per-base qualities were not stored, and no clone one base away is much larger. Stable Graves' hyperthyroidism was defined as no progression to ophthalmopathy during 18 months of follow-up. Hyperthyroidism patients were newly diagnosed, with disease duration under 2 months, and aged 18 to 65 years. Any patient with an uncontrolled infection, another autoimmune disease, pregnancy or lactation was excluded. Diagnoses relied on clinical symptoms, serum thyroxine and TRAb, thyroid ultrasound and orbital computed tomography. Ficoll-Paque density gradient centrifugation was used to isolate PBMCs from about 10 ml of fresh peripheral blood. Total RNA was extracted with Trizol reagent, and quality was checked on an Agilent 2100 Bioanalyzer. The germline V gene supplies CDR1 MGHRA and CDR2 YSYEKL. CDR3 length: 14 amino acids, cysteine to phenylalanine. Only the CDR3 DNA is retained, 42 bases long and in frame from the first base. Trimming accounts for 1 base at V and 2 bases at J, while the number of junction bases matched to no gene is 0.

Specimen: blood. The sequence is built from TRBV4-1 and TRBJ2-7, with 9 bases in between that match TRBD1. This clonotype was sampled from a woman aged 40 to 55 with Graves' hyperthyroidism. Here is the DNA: TGCGCCAGCAGCCAAGGACAGGGGGCCTACGAGCAGTACTTC. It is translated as CASSQGQGAYEQYF.